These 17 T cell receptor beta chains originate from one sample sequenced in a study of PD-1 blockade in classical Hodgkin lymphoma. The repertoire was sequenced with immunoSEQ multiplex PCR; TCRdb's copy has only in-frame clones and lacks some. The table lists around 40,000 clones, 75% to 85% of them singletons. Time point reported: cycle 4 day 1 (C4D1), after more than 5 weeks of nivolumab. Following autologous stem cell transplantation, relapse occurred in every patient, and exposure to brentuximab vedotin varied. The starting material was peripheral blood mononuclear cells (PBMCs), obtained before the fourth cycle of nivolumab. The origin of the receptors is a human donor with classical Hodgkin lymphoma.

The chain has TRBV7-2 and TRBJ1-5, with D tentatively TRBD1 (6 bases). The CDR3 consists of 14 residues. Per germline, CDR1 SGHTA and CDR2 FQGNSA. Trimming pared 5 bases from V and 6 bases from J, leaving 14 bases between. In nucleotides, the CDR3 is TGTGCCAGCAGCGCACTACAGGGTGCTCAGCCCCAGCATTTT. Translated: CASSALQGAQPQHF. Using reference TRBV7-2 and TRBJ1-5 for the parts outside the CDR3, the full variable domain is GAGVSQSPSNKVTEKGKDVELRCDPISGHTALYWYRQSLGQGLEFLIYFQGNSAPDKSGLPSDRFSAERTGGSVSTLTIQRTQQEDSAVYLCASSALQGAQPQHFGDGTRLSIL.

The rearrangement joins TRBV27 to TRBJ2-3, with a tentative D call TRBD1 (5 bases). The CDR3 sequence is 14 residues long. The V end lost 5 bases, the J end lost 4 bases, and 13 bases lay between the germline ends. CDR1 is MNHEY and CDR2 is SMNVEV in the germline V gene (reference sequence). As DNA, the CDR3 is TGTGCCAGCAGTCTTGGGGCTCGACCAGATACGCAGTATTTT. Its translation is CASSLGARPDTQYF.

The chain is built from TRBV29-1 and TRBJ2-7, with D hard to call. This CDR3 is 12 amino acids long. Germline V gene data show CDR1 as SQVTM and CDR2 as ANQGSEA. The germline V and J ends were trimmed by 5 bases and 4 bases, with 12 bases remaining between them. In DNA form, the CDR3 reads TGCAGCGTTTTGCGGTCCCCTTACGAGCAGTACTTC. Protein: CSVLRSPYEQYF.

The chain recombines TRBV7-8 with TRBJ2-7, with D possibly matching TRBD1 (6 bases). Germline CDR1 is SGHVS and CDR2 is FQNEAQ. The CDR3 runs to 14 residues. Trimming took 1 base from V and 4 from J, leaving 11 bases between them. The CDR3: CASSLEGQGYEQYF. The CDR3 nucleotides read TGTGCCAGCAGCTTAGAAGGGCAGGGGTACGAGCAGTACTTC. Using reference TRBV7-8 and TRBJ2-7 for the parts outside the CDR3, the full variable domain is GAGVSQSPRYKVAKRGQDVALRCDPISGHVSLFWYQQALGQGPEFLTYFQNEAQLDKSGLPSDRFFAERPEGSVSTLKIQRTQQEDSAVYLCASSLEGQGYEQYFGPGTRLTVT.

The CDR3: CATHLGAYGYTF. Here the CDR3 DNA reads TGTGCCACGCACCTCGGGGCTTATGGCTACACCTTC. This chain joins TRBV28 and TRBJ1-2; D is perhaps TRBD1 (5 bases). The germline gives CDR1 MDHEN, CDR2 SYDVKM. The CDR3 is made up of 12 amino acids. With 10 bases removed from V and 5 bases from J, the gap between germline ends came to 14 bases.

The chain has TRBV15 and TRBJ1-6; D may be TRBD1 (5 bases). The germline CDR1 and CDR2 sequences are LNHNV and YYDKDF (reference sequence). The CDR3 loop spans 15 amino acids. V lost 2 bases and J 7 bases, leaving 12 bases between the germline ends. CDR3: CATSRQTGTNSPLHF. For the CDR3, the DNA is TGTGCCACCAGCAGACAGACGGGGACGAATTCACCCCTCCACTTT.

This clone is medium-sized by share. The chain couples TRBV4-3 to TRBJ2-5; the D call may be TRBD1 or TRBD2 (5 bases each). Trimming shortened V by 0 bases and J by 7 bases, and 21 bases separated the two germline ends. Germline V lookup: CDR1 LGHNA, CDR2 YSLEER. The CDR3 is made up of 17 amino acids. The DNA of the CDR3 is TGCGCCAGCAGCCAAGATCTCTTGGGTGATGGGACGGGGACCCAGTACTTC. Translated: CASSQDLLGDGTGTQYF.

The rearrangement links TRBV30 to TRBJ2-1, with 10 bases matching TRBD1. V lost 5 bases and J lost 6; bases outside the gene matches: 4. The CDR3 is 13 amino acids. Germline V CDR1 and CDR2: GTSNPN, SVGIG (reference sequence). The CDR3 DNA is TGTGCCTGGCGGACAGGGGGTGGCAATGAGCAGTTCTTC. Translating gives CAWRTGGGNEQFF.

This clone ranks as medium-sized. CDR3 region: CASSFLAGGDNEQFF. Here the CDR3 DNA reads TGCGCCAGCAGCTTCCTAGCGGGGGGCGACAATGAGCAGTTCTTC. The chain has TRBV5-1 and TRBJ2-1; 11 nucleotides line up with TRBD2. Germline values: CDR1 SGHRS, CDR2 YFSETQ. The ends lost 2 bases at V and 5 bases at J; junction bases unmatched: 3. This CDR3 region has 15 residues.

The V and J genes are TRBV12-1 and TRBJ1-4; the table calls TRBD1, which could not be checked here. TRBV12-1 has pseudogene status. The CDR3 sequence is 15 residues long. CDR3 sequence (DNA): TGTGCCAGCAGCAACCGTACAGGGCTTGATGAAAAACTGTTTTTT. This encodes CASSNRTGLDEKLFF.

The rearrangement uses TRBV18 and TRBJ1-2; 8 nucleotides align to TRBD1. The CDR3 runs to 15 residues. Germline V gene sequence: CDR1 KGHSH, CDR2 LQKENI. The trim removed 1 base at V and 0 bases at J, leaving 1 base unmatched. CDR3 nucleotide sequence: TGTGCCAGCTCACCACTACAGGGGGCTAACTATGGCTACACCTTC. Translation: CASSPLQGANYGYTF.

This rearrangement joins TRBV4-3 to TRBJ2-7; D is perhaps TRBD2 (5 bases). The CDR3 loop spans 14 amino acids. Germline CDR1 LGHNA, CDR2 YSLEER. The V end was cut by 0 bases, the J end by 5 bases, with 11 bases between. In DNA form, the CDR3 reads TGCGCCAGCAGCCAAGATAGCGTGAGGAACGAGCAGTACTTC. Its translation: CASSQDSVRNEQYF.

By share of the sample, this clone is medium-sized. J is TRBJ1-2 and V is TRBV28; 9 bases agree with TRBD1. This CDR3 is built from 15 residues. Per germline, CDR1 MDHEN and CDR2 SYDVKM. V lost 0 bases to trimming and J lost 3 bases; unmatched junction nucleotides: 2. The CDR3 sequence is CASSLWGQGDYGYTF. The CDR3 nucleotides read TGTGCCAGCAGTTTATGGGGACAGGGCGACTATGGCTACACCTTC.

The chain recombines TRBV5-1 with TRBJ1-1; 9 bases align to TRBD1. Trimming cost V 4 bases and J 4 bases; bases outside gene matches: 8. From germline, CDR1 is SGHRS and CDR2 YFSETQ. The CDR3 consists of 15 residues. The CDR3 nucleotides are TGCGCCAGCAGCCCGAGACAGGGGGGTGGCACTGAAGCTTTCTTT. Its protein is CASSPRQGGGTEAFF.

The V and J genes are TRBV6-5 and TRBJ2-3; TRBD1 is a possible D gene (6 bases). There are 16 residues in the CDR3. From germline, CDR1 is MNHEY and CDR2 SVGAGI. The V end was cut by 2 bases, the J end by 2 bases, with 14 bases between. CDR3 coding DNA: TGTGCCAGCAGTTACGGGGGCGGGCCCGACACAGATACGCAGTATTTT. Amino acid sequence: CASSYGGGPDTDTQYF.

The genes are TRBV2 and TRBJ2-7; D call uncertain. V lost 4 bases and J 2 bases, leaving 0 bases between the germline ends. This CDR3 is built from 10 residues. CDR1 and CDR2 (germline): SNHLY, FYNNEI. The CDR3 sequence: CASSAYEQYF. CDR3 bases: TGTGCCAGCAGTGCCTACGAGCAGTACTTC.

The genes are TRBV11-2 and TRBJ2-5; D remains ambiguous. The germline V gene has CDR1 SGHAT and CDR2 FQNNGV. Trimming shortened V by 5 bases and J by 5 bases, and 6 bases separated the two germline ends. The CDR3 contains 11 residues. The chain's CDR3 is CASSPRETQYF. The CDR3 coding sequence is TGTGCCAGCAGCCCCCGGGAGACCCAGTACTTC.